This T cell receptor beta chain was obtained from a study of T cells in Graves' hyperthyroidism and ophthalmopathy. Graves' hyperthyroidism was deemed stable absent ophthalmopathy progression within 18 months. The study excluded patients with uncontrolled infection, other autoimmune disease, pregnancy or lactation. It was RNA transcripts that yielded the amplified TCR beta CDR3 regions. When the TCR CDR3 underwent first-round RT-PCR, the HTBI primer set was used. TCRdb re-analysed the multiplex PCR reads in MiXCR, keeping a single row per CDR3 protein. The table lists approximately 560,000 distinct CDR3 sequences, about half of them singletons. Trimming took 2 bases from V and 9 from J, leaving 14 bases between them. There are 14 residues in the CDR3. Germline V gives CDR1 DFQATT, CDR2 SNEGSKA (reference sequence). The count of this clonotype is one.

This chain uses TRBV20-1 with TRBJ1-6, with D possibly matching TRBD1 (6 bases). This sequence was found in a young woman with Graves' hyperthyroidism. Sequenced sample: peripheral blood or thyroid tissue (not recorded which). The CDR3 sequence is CSARSPQGGSPLHF. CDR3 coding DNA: TGCAGTGCTAGATCTCCACAGGGCGGTTCACCCCTCCACTTT.